This T cell receptor (beta chain) emerged from a study of regulatory T cells in long-lasting Graves disease. Overall study context: Graves' disease counted as persistent after over 5 years of antithyroid drugs with positive TSH receptor antibodies.

V was cut by 5 bases and J by 1 base, with 11 bases left in between. The CDR3 is 15 residues long. The V gene's germline CDR1 is MNHNS and CDR2 SASEGT. The time point denotes: persistent/refractory GD, antithyroid drugs over 5 years with positive TRAb. Isolated PBMC RNA provided the starting material for the TCR library. A volume of 8.5 to 10 milliliters of peripheral blood was collected in EDTA tubes. Assembly of TCR beta libraries relied on iRepertoire HTBI primers together with Arm-PCR of CDR3 regions. TCRdb recomputed calls from the multiplex PCR reads with MiXCR, one row per CDR3 protein. The sample gives approximately 400,000 distinct CDR3 sequences, 20% to 25% of which show up once; about a quarter is in the top ten. This clonotype was seen at least ten times.

The genes are TRBV6-1 and TRBJ2-2; either TRBD1 or TRBD2 may supply D (5 bases each). The origin of this receptor is a female donor with Graves disease. The starting material was peripheral blood mononuclear cells (PBMCs), obtained when the disease was refractory, from a patient treated with antithyroid drugs. The CDR3 DNA reads as TGTGCCAGCAGTCTCCGGGACGTGAACACCGGGGAGCTGTTTTTT. Translation gives CASSLRDVNTGELFF.